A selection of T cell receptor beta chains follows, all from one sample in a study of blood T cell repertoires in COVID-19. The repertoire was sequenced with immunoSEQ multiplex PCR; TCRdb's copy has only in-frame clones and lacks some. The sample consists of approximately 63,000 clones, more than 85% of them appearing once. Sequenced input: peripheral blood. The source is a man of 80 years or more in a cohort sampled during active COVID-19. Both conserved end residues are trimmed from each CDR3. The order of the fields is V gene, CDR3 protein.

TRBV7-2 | ASSLTRTENYEQY
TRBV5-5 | ASSPSTDSNQPQH
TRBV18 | ASSPAGADTQY
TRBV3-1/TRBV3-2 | ASSQDSGNTEAF
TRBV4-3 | ASSQGDTPNTGELF
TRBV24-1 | AIKTPWDRPAGDEKLF
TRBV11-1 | ASSLLVGETQY
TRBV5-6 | ASSLDGLTGINYGYT
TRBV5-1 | ASSLKPGGTEAF
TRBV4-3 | ASSQEGRVDYGYT
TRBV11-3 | ASRQGANGELF
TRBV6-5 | ASSSGQYYEQY
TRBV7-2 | ASRSAGQYTGELF
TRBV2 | ASSDGPSGRVLGTDTQY
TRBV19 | ASRLQDPLTDTQY
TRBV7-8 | ASSRGQGGKETQY
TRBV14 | ASKNRGADTQY
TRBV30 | AWYPQGVGEQY
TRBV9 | ASSVGLAGGSSTDTQY
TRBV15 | ATSRDPARAETQY
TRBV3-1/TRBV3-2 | ASSQDGLVGYEQY
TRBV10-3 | AISAEQGMNTEAF
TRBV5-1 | ASSTEGTSGLIYEQY
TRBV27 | ASTSPRANYGYT
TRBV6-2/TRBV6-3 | ASSLDRPGNQPQH
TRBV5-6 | ASSFVTGGSGNTIY
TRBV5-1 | ASSATLAGSTDTQY
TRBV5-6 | ASSRDYFSTDTQY
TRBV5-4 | ASSLTGDLSAEAF
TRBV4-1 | ASSRQGLISGANVLT
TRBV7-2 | ASSSQGVVSPLH
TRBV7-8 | ASSLNEGDYGYT
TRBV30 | AWSVQAGGNTIY
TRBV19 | ASSSTGIAKNIQY
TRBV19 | ASSIRAVSTDTQY
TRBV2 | ASSEDRAYEQY
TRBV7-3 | ASSPGLAGVGETQY
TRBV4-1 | ASSQEPGTGGRETQY